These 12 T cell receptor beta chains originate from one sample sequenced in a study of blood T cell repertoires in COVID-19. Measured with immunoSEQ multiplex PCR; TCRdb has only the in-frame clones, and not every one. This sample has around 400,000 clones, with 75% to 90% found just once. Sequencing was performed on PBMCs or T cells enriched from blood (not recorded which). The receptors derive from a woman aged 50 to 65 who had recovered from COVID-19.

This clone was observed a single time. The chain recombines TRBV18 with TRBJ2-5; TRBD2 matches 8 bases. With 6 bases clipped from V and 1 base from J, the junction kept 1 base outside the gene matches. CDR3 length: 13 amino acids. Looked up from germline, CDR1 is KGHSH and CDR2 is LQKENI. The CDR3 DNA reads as TGTGCCAGCTCCGGGACTAGCCAAGAGACCCAGTACTTC. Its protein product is CASSGTSQETQYF.

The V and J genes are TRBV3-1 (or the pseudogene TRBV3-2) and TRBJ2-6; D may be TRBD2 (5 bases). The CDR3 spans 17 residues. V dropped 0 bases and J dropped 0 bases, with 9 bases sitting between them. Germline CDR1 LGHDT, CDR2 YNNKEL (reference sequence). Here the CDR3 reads CASSQDAGFSGANVLTF. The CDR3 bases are TGTGCCAGCAGCCAAGATGCGGGTTTCTCTGGGGCCAACGTCCTGACTTTC.

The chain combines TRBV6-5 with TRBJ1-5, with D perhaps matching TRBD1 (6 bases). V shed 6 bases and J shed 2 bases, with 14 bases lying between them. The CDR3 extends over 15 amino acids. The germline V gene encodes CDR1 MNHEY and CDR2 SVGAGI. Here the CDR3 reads CASSFTGTGNQPQHF. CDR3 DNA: TGTGCCAGCAGCTTTACAGGGACGGGCAATCAGCCCCAGCATTTT.

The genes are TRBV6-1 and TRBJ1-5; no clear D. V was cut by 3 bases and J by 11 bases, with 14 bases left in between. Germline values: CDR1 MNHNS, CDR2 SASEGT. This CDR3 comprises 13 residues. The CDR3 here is CASSDEGWRAQHF. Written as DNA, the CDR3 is TGTGCCAGCAGTGATGAGGGTTGGAGAGCCCAGCATTTT.

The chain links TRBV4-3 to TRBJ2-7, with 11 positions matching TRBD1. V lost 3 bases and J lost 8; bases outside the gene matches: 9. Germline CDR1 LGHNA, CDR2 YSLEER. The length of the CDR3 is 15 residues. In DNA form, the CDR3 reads TGCGCCAGCAGCCATTCCGGGACAGGGGGTGTGAAGCAGTACTTC. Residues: CASSHSGTGGVKQYF.

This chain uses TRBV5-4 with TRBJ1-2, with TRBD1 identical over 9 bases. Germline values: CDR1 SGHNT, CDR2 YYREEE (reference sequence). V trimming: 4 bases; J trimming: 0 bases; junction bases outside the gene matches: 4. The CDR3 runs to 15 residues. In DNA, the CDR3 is TGTGCCAGCAGCCAGGGACAGGGCTCTAACTATGGCTACACCTTC. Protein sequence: CASSQGQGSNYGYTF. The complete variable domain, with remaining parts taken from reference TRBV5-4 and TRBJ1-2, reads ETGVTQSPTHLIKTRGQQVTLRCSSQSGHNTVSWYQQALGQGPQFIFQYYREEENGRGNFPPRFSGLQFPNYSSELNVNALELDDSALYLCASSQGQGSNYGYTFGSGTRLTVV.

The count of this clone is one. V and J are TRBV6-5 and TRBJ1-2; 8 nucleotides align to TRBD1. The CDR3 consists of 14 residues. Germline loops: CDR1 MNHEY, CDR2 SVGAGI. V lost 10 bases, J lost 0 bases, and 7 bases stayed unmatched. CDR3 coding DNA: TGTGCCACCCTATGGGACAGGCCTAACTATGGCTACACCTTC. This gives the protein CATLWDRPNYGYTF.

CDR3 amino acids: CASSYPLDPLLAKNIQYF. The CDR3 DNA reads TGTGCCAGCAGTTACCCCCTAGACCCACTATTAGCCAAAAACATTCAGTACTTC. The rearrangement uses TRBV6-2 or TRBV6-3 and TRBJ2-4; D call uncertain. The CDR3 covers 18 residues. The V gene lost 2 bases and the J gene lost 0 bases, with 17 bases spanning the gap. Germline V lookup: CDR1 MNHEY, CDR2 SVGEGT.

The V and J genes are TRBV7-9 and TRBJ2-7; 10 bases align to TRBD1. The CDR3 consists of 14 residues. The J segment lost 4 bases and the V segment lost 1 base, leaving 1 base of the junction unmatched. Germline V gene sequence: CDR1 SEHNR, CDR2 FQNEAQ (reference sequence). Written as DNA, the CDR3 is TGTGCCAGCAGCTTAGTGGGACAGGGGTACGAGCAGTACTTC. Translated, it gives CASSLVGQGYEQYF.

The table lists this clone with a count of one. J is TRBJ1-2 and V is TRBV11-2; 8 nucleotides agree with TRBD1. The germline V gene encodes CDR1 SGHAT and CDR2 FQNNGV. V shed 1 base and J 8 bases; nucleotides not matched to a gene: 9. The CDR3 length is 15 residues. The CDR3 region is CASSLGQGTIGGYTF. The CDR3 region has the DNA TGTGCCAGCAGCTTAGGACAGGGGACCATTGGGGGCTACACCTTC.

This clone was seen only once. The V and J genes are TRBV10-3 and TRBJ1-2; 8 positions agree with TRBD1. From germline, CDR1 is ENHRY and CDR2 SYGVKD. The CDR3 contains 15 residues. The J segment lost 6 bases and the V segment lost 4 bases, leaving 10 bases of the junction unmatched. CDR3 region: CAISVGQARKDGYTF. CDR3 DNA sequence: TGTGCCATCAGTGTGGGACAGGCCAGGAAAGATGGCTACACCTTC.

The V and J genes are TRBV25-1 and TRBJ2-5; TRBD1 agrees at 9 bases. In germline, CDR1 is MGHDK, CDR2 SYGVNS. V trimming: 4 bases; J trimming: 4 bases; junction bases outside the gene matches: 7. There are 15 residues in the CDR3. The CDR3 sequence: CASSAPGTGSETQYF. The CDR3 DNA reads TGTGCCAGCAGTGCCCCGGGGACAGGGTCAGAGACCCAGTACTTC.